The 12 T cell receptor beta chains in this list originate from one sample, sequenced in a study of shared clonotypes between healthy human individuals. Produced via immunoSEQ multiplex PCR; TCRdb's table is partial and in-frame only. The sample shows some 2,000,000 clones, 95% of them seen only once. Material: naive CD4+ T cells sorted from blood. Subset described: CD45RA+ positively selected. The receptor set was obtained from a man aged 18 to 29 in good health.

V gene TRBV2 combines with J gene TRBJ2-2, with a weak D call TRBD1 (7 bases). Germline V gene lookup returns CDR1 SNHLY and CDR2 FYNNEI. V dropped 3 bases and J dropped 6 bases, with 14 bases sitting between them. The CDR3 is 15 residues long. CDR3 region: CASSDAGGTAGELFF. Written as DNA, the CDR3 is TGTGCCAGCAGTGATGCAGGGGGGACTGCCGGGGAGCTGTTTTTT.

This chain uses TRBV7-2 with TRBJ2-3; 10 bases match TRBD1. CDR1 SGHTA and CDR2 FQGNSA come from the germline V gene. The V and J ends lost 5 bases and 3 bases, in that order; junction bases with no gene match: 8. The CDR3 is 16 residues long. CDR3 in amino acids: CASSTGPDRGTDTQYF. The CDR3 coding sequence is TGTGCCAGCAGCACCGGCCCGGACAGGGGGACAGATACGCAGTATTTT.

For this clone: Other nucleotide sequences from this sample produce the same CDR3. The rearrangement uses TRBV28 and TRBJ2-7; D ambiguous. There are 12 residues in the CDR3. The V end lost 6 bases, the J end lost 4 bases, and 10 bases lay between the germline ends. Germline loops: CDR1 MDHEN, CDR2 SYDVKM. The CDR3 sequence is CASSLTAYEQYF. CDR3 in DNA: TGTGCCAGCAGCCTAACAGCGTACGAGCAGTACTTC. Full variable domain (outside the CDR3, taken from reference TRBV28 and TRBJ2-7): DVKVTQSSRYLVKRTGEKVFLECVQDMDHENMFWYRQDPGLGLRLIYFSYDVKMKEKGDIPEGYSVSREKKERFSLILESASTNQTSMYLCASSLTAYEQYFGPGTRLTVT.

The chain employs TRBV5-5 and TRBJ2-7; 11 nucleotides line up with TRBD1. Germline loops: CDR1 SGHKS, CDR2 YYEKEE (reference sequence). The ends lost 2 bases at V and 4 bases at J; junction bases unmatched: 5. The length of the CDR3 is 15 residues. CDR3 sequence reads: CASSLQDRGRYEQYF. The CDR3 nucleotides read TGTGCCAGCAGCTTACAGGACAGGGGGCGGTACGAGCAGTACTTC.

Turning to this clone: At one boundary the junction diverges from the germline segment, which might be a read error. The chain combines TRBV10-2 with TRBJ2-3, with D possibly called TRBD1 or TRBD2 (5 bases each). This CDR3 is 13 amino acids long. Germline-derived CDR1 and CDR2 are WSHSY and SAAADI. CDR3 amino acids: CASSAYGDGAQSF. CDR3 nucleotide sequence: TGCGCCAGCAGTGCCTATGGGGACGGAGCGCAGTCTTTT.

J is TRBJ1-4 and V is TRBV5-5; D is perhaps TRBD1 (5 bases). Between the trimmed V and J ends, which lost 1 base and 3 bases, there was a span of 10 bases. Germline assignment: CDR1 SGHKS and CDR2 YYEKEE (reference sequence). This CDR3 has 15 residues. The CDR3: CASSLTRVANEKLFF. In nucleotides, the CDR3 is TGTGCCAGCAGCTTGACCAGGGTAGCTAATGAAAAACTGTTTTTT.

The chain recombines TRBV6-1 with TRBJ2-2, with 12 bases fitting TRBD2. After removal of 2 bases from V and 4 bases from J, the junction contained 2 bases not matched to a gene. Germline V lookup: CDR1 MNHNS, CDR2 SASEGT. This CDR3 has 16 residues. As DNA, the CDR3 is TGTGCCAGCAGTGAAACTAGCGGGAGGCGCACCGGGGAGCTGTTTTTT. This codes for CASSETSGRRTGELFF.

The CDR3 DNA reads as TGTGCCAGCAGTGCTTATGACAGGGGGACTGAAGCTTTCTTT. Translation: CASSAYDRGTEAFF. The chain uses TRBV6-1 and TRBJ1-1; 9 bases are a match to TRBD1. The germline V gene encodes CDR1 MNHNS and CDR2 SASEGT. CDR3 size: 14 residues. V lost 4 bases and J lost 5; bases outside the gene matches: 5.

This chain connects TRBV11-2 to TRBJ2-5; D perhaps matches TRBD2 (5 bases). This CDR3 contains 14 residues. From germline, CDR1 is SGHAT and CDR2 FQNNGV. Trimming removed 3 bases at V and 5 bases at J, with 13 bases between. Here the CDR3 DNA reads TGTGCCAGCAGCTTTTACGACTACCCGGAGACCCAGTACTTC. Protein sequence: CASSFYDYPETQYF.

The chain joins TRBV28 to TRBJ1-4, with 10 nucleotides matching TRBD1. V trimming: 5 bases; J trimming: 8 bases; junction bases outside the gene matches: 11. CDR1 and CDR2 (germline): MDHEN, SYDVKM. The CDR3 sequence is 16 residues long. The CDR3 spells CASSPKTGGRREKLFF. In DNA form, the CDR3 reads TGTGCCAGCAGTCCAAAGACAGGGGGCAGAAGGGAAAAACTGTTTTTT.

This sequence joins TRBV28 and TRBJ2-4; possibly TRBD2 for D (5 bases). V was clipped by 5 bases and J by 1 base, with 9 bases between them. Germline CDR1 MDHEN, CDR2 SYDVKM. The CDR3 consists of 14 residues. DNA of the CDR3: TGTGCCAGCAGTGCCCGCGGGGCCAAAAACATTCAGTACTTC. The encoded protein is CASSARGAKNIQYF. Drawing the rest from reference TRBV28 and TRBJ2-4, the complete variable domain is DVKVTQSSRYLVKRTGEKVFLECVQDMDHENMFWYRQDPGLGLRLIYFSYDVKMKEKGDIPEGYSVSREKKERFSLILESASTNQTSMYLCASSARGAKNIQYFGAGTRLSVL.

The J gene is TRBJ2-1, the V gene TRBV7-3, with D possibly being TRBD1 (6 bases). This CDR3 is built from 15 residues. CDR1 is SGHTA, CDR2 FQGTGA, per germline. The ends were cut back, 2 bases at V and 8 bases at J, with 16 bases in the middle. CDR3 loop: CASSLEAGVGYEQFF. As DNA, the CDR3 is TGTGCCAGCAGCTTAGAGGCAGGGGTTGGTTATGAGCAGTTCTTC.